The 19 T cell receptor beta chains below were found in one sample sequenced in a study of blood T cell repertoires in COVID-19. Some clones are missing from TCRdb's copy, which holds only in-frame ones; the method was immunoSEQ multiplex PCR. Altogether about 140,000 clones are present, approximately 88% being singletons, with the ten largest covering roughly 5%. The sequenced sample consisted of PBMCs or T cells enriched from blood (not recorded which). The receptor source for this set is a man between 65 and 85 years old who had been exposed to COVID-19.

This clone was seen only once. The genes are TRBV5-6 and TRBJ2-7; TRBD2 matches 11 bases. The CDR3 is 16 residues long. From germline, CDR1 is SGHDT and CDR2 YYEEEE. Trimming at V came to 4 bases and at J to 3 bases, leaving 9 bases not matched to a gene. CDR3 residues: CASSETSGGPLYEQYF. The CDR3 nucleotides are TGTGCCAGCAGCGAAACTAGCGGGGGCCCCCTCTACGAGCAGTACTTC. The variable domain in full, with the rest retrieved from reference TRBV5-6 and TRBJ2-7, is DAGVTQSPTHLIKTRGQQVTLRCSPKSGHDTVSWYQQALGQGPQFIFQYYEEEERQRGNFPDRFSGHQFPNYSSELNVNALLLGDSALYLCASSETSGGPLYEQYFGPGTRLTVT.

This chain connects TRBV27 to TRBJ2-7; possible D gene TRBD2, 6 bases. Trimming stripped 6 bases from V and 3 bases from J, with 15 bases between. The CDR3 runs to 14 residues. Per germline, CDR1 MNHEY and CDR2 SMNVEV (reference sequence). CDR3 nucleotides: TGTGCCAGCAGCGGGAGTGAGAGATTCTACGAGCAGTACTTC. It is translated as CASSGSERFYEQYF.

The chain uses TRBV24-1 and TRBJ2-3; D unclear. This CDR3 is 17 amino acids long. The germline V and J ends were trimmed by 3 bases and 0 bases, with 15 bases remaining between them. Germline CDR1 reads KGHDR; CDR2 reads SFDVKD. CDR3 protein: CATSDGLGTSSTDTQYF. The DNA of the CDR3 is TGTGCCACCAGTGATGGTCTAGGCACCTCTAGCACAGATACGCAGTATTTT.

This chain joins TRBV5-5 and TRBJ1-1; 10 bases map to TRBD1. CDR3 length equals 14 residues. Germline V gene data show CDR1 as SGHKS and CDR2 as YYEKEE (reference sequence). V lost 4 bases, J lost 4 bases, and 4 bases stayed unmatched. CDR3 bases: TGTGCCAGCAGCCTATGGACAGGGGGCACTGAAGCTTTCTTT. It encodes CASSLWTGGTEAFF.

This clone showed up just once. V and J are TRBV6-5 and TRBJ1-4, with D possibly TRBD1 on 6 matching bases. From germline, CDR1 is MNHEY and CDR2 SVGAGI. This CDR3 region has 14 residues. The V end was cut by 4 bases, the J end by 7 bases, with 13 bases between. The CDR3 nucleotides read TGTGCCAGCAGTTCAGGGGCAGGCGGTGAAAAACTGTTTTTT. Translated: CASSSGAGGEKLFF.

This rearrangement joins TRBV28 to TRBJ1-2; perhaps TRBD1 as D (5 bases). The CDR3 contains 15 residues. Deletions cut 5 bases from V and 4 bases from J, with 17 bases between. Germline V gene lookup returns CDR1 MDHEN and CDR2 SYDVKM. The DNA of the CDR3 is TGTGCCAGCAGTCAACAGGCGGGGGTCTCCTATGGCTACACCTTC. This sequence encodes CASSQQAGVSYGYTF.

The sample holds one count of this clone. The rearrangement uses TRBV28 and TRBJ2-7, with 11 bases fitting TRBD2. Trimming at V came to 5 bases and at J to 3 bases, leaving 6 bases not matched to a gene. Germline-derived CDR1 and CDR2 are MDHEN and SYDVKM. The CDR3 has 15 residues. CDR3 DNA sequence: TGTGCCAGCAGTCAAGTGGGACTAGCGGACTACGAGCAGTACTTC. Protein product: CASSQVGLADYEQYF.

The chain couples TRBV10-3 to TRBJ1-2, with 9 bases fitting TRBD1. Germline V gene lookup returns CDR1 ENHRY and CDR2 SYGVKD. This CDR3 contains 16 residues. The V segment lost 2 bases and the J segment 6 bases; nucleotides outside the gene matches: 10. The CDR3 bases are TGTGCCATCAGTGAGACAGGGGGCCCCTTACAGGATGGCTACACCTTC. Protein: CAISETGGPLQDGYTF.

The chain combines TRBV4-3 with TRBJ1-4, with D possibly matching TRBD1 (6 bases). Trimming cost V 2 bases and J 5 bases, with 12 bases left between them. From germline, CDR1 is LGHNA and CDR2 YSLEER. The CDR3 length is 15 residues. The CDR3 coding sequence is TGCGCCAGCAGCCAATCCAGGGGCGGGAATGAAAAACTGTTTTTT. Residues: CASSQSRGGNEKLFF.

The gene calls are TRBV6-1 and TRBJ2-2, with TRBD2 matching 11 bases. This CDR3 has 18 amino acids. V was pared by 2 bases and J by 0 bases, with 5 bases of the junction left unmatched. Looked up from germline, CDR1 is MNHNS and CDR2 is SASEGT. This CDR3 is CASSEWLAGGPNTGELFF. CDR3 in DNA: TGTGCCAGCAGTGAATGGCTAGCGGGAGGCCCGAACACCGGGGAGCTGTTTTTT.

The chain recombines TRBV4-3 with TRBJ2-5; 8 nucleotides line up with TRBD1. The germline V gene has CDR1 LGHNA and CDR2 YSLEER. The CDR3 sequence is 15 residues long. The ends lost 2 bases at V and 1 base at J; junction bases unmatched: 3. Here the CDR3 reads CASSQQGAIQETQYF. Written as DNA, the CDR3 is TGCGCCAGCAGCCAACAGGGGGCCATCCAAGAGACCCAGTACTTC.

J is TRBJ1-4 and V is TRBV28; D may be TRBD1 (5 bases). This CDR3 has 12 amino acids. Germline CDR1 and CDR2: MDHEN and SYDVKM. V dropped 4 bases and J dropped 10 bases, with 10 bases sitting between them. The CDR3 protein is CASSSYGGKLFF. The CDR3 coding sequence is TGTGCCAGCAGTTCTTACGGGGGAAAACTGTTTTTT.

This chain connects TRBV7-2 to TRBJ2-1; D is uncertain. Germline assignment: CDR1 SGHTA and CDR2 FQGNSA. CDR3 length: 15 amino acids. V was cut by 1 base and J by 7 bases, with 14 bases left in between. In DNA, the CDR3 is TGTGCCAGCAGCTTAGTACACCCCTCTTGGAATGAGCAGTTCTTC. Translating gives CASSLVHPSWNEQFF.

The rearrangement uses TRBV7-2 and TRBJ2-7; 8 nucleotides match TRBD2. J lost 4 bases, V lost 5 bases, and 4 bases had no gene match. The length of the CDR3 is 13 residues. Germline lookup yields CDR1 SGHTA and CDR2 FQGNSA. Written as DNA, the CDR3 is TGTGCCAGCAGCCGACAGCGGGAGTACGAGCAGTACTTC. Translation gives CASSRQREYEQYF.

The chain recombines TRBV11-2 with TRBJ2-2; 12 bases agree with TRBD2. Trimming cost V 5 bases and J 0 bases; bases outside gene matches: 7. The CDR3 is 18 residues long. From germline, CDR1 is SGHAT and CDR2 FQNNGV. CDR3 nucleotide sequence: TGTGCCAGCAGCCCACTAGCGGGGGGCCAAGCGAACACCGGGGAGCTGTTTTTT. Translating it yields CASSPLAGGQANTGELFF.

CDR3 in amino acids: CASSQEGTSGRNEQFF. The CDR3 nucleotides are TGCGCCAGCAGCCAAGAAGGGACTAGCGGCCGGAATGAGCAGTTCTTC. V usage is TRBV4-1 and J usage is TRBJ2-1, with TRBD2 matching 11 bases. The CDR3 runs to 16 residues. V lost 0 bases and J lost 7; bases outside the gene matches: 5. Germline assignment: CDR1 MGHRA and CDR2 YSYEKL.

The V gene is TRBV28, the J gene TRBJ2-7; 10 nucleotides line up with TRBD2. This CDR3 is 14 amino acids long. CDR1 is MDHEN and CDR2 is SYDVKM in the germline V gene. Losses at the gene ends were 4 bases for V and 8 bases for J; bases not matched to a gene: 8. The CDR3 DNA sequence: TGTGCCAGCAGTTACACCGGGACTAGCGTCAAGCAGTACTTC. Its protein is CASSYTGTSVKQYF.

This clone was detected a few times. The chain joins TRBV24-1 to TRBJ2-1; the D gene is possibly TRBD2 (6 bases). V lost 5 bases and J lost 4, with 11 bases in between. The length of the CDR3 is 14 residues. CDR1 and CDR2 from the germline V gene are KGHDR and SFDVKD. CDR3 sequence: CATSVRGVYNEQFF. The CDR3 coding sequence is TGTGCCACCAGTGTTCGCGGGGTGTACAATGAGCAGTTCTTC.

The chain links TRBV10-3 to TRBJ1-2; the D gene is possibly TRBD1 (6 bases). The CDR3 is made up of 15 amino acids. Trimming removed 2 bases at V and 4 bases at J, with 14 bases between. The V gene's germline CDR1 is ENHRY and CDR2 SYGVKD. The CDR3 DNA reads TGTGCCATCAGTGAGGGGGGCGCGGGAGGCTATGGCTACACCTTC. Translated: CAISEGGAGGYGYTF.